This T cell receptor (beta chain) was sequenced during a study of T cells after yellow fever vaccination. Study context: Low-cell-number fractions underwent preparation using SMART-Seq v4 Ultra Low Input. Regarding the study as a whole: A limited proportion of clonotypes was detected within both the CD4 and CD8 compartments. Post-booster repertoires again held most primary-vaccination clones (about 95% CD4, 85% to 90% CD8).

CDR1 is SGHNT, CDR2 YYREEE, per germline (reference sequence). CDR3 size: 14 residues. Trimming removed 0 bases at V and 6 bases at J, with 11 bases between. A word on this clonotype: Antigen: not known.

Production of TCR cDNA was by 5'RACE template switching, which also added a universal primer site and UMIs. MiXCR, applied by TCRdb to the 5' RACE reads, yields one record per CDR3 protein. The sample shows hundreds of thousands of distinct CDR3 sequences, about a sixth of them seen only once. The sample consisted of PBMCs, taken 5 to 6 days after the first yellow fever vaccination. The chain links TRBV5-4 to TRBJ2-3; weak D call: TRBD2 (5 bases). This TCR was recovered from a man aged 18 to 29 who received the YFV17D yellow fever vaccine. Here the CDR3 reads CASSLEGVGDTQYF. Here the CDR3 DNA reads TGTGCCAGCAGCTTGGAGGGAGTGGGCGATACGCAGTATTTT.